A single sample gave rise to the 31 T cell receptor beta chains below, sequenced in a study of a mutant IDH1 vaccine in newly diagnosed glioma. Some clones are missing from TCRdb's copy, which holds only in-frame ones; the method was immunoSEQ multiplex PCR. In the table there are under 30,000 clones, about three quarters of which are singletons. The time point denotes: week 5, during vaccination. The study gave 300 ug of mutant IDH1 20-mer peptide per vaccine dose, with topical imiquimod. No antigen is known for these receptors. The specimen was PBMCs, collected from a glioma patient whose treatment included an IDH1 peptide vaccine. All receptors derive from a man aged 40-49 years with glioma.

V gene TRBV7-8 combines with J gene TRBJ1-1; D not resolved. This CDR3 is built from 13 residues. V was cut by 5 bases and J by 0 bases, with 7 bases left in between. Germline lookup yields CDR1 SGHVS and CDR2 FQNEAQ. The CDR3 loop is CASSIDMNTEAFF. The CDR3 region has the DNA TGTGCCAGCAGCATCGATATGAACACTGAAGCTTTCTTT. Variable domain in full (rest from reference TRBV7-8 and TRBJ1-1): GAGVSQSPRYKVAKRGQDVALRCDPISGHVSLFWYQQALGQGPEFLTYFQNEAQLDKSGLPSDRFFAERPEGSVSTLKIQRTQQEDSAVYLCASSIDMNTEAFFGQGTRLTVV.

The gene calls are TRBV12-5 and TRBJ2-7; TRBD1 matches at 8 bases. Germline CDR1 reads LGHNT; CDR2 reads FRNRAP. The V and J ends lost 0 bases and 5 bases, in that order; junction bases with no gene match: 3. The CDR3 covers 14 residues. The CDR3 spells CASGLVTGEDEQYF. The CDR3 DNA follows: TGTGCTAGTGGTTTGGTGACAGGGGAGGACGAGCAGTACTTC.

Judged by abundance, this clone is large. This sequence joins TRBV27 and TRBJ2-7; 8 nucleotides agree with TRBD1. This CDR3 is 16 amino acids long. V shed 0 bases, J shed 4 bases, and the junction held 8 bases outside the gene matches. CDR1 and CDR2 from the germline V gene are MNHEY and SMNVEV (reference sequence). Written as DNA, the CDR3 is TGTGCCAGCAGTTTATCGTTGCCAGGGGGCTGGTACGAGCAGTACTTC. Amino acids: CASSLSLPGGWYEQYF.

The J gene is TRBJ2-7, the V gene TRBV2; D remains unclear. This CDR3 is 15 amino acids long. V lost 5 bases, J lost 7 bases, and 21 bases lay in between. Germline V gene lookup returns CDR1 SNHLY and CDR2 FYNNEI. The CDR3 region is CASSPIGPTPWEQYF. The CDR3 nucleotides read TGTGCCAGCAGTCCTATTGGACCGACGCCTTGGGAGCAGTACTTC.

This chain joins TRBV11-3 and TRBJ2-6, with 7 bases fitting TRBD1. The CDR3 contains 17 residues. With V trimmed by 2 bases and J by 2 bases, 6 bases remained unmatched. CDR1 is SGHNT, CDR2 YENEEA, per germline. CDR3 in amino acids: CASSLMGQRPGANVLTF. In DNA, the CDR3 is TGTGCCAGCAGCTTAATGGGACAGCGTCCTGGGGCCAACGTCCTGACTTTC.

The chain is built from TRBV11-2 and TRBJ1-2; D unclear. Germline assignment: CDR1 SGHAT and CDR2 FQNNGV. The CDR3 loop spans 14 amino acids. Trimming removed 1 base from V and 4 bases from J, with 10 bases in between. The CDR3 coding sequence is TGTGCCAGCAGCTTAGTAGGAGTGAGCTATGGCTACACCTTC. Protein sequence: CASSLVGVSYGYTF.

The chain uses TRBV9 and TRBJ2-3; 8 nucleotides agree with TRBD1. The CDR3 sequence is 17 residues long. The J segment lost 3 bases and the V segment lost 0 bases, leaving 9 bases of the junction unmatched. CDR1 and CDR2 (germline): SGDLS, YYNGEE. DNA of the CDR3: TGTGCCAGCAGCGTAGCGGATCCAGGGGGCTTTACAGATACGCAGTATTTT. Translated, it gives CASSVADPGGFTDTQYF.

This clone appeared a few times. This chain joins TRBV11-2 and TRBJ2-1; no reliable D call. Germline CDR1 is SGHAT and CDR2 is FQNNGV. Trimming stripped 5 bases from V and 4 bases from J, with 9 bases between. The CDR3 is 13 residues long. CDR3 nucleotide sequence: TGTGCCAGCAGCCCGGCCAATTACAATGAGCAGTTCTTC. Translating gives CASSPANYNEQFF.

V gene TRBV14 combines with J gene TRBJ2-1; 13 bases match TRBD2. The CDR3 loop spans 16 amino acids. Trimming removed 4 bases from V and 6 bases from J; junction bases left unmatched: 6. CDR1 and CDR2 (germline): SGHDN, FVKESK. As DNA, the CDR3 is TGTGCCAGCAGCCCCGTGGGACTAGCGGGGATCAATGAGCAGTTCTTC. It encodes CASSPVGLAGINEQFF.

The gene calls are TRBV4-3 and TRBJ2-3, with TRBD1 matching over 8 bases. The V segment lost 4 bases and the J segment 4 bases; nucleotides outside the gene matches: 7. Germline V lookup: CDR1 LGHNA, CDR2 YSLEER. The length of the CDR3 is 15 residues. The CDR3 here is CASSPVDRGADTQYF. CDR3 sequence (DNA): TGCGCCAGCAGCCCGGTCGACAGGGGAGCAGATACGCAGTATTTT.

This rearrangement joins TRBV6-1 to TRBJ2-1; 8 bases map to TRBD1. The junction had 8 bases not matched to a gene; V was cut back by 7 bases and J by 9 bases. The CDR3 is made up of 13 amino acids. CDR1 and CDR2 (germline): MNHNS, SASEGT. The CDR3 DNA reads TGTGCCAGCACCTGGACAGGGTTCGGTGAGCAGTTCTTC. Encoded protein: CASTWTGFGEQFF.

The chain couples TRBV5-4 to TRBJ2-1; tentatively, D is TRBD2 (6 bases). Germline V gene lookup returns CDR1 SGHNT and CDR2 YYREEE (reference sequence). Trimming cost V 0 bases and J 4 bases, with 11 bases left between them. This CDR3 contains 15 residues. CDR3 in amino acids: CASSLVGGAYNEQFF. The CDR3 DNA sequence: TGTGCCAGCAGCTTGGTCGGGGGAGCTTACAATGAGCAGTTCTTC.

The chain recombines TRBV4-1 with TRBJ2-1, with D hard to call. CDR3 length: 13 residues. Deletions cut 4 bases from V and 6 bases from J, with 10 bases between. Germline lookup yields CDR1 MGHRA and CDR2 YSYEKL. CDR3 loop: CASSRGSANEQFF. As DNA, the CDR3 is TGCGCCAGCAGCCGAGGTAGTGCCAATGAGCAGTTCTTC.

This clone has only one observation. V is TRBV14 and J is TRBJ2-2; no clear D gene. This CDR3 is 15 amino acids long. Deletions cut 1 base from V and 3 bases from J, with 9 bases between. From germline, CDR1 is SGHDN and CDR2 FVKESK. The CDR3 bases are TGTGCCAGCAGCCAAGGAATTAGCTACACCGGGGAGCTGTTTTTT. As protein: CASSQGISYTGELFF. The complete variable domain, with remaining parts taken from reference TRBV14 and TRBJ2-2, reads EAGVTQFPSHSVIEKGQTVTLRCDPISGHDNLYWYRRVMGKEIKFLLHFVKESKQDESGMPNNRFLAERTGGTYSTLKVQPAELEDSGVYFCASSQGISYTGELFFGEGSRLTVL.

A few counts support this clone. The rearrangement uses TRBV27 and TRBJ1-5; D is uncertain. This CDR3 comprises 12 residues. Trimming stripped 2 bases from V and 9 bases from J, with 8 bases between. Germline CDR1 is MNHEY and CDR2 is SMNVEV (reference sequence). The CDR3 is CASSLRAGPQHF. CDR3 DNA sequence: TGTGCCAGCAGTTTAAGGGCCGGGCCCCAGCATTTT.

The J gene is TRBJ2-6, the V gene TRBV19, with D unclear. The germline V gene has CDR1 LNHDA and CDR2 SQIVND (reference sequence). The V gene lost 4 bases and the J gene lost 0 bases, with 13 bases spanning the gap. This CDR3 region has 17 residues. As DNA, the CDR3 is TGTGCCAGTAGTACCCTTAGCAGCTCCTCTGGGGCCAACGTCCTGACTTTC. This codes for CASSTLSSSSGANVLTF.

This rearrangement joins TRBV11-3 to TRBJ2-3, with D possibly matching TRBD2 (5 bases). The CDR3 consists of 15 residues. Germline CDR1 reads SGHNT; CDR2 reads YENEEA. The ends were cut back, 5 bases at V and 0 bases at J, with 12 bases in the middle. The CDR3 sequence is CASSRASSSTDTQYF. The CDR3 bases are TGTGCCAGCAGCCGAGCTAGCAGTAGCACAGATACGCAGTATTTT.

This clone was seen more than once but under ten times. CDR3 sequence reads: CASSLQETQYF. The CDR3 DNA is TGTGCCAGCAGCCTACAAGAGACCCAGTACTTC. The chain combines TRBV11-2 with TRBJ2-5; no firm D call. Germline values: CDR1 SGHAT, CDR2 FQNNGV. This CDR3 comprises 11 residues. Trimming left V 5 bases short and J 2 bases short, with 3 bases between.

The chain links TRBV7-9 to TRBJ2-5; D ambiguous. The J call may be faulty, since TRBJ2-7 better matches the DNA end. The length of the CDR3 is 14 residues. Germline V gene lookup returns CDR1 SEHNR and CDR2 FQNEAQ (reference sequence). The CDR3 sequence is CASSPSRTSYEQYF. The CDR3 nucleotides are TGTGCCAGCAGCCCCTCCCGGACCTCCTACGAGCAGTACTTC.

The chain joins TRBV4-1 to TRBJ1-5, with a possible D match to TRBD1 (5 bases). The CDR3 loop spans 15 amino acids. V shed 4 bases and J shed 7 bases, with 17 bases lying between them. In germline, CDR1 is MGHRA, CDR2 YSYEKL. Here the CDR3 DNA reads TGCGCCAGCAGCCGACCACTCCAGGGTGGGCAGCCCCAGCATTTT. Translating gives CASSRPLQGGQPQHF.

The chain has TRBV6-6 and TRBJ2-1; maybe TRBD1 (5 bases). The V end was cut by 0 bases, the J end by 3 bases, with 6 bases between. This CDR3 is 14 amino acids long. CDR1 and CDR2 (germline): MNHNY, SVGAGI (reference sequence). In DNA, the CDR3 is TGTGCCAGCAGTTACTCGGACAACTACAATGAGCAGTTCTTC. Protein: CASSYSDNYNEQFF.

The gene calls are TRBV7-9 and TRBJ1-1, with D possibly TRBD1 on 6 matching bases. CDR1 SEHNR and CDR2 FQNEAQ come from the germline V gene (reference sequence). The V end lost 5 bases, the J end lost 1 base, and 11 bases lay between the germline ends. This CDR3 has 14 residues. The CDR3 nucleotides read TGTGCCAGCAGCGCTTTACAGGGGAACACTGAAGCTTTCTTT. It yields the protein CASSALQGNTEAFF.

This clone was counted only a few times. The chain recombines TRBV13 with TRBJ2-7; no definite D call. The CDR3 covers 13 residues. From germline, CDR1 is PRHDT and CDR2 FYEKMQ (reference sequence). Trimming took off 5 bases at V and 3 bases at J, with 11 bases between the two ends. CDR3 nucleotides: TGTGCCAGCAGCCTAAACCTCTTCTACGAGCAGTACTTC. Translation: CASSLNLFYEQYF.

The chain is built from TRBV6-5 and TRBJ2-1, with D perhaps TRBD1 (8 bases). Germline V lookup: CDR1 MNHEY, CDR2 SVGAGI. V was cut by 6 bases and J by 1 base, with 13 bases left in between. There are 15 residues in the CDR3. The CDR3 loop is CASSTGGGSYNEQFF. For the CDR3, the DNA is TGTGCCAGCAGCACAGGGGGGGGGTCCTACAATGAGCAGTTCTTC.

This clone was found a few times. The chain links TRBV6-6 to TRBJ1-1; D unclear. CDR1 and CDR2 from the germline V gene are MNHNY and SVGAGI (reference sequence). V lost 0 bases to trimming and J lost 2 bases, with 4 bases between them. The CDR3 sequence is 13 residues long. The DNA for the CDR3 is TGTGCCAGCAGTTACTCGCGTAACACTGAAGCTTTCTTT. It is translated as CASSYSRNTEAFF.

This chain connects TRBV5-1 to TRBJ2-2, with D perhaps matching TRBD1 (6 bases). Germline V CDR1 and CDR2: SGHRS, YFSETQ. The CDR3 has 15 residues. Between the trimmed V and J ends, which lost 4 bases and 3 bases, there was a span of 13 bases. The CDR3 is CASSPDSPYTGELFF. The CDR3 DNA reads TGCGCCAGCAGCCCGGACAGCCCGTACACCGGGGAGCTGTTTTTT.

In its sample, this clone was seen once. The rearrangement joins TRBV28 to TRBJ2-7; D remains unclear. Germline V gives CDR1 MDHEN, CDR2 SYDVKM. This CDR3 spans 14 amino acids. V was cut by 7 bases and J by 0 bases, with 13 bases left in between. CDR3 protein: CASIEDGSSYEQYF. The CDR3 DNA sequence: TGTGCCAGCATAGAGGACGGAAGCTCCTACGAGCAGTACTTC.

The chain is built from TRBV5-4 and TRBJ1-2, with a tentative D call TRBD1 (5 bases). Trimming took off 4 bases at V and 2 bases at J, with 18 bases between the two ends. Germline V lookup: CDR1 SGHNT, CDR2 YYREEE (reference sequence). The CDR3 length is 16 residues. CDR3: CASSHGTSVKNYGYTF. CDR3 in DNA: TGTGCCAGCAGCCACGGGACCTCGGTTAAGAACTATGGCTACACCTTC.

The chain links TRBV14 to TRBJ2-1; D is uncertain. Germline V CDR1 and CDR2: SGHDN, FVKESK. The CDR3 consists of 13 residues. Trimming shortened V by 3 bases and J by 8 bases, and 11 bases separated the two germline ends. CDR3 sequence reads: CASSHRSGHEQFF. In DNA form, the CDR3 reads TGTGCCAGCAGCCATAGGTCCGGCCATGAGCAGTTCTTC.

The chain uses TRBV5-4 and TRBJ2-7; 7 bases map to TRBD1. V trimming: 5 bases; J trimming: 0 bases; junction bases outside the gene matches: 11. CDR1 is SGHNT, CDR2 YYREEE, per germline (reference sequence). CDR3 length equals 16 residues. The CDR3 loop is CASSSTPGQNSYEQYF. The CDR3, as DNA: TGTGCCAGCAGTTCAACCCCGGGACAGAACTCCTACGAGCAGTACTTC.

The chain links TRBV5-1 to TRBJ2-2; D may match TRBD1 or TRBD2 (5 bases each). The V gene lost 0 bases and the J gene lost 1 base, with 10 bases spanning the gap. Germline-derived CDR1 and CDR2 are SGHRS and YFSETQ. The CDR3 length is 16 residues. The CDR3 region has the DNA TGCGCCAGCAGCTTGGGGGCAGGGAGGAACACCGGGGAGCTGTTTTTT. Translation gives CASSLGAGRNTGELFF.